The next 26 T cell receptor beta chains were all read from a single sample in a study of cytomegalovirus exposure and HLA in healthy donors. PCR amplification relied on 60 Vbeta primers (plus 13 Jbeta primers). Generated by immunoSEQ multiplex PCR, the TCRdb table keeps only in-frame clones and is missing some. This sample yields roughly 160,000 clones, of which just under 80% are seen a single time; 3.1% belongs to the top ten. Sequenced input: PBMCs. These receptors all come from a woman in her 50s in good health and CMV-seropositive.

The chain links TRBV30 to TRBJ2-5; tentatively, D is TRBD2 (6 bases). The J call may be faulty, since TRBJ2-7 better matches the DNA end. Germline CDR1 reads GTSNPN; CDR2 reads SVGIG (reference sequence). The CDR3 totals 13 residues. CDR3 bases: TGTGCCTGGGCCCAAAAGGGAGGCTACGAGCAGTACTTC. This gives the protein CAWAQKGGYEQYF.

The chain joins TRBV18 to TRBJ2-7; 7 bases fit TRBD2. CDR1 and CDR2 from the germline V gene are KGHSH and LQKENI. V was clipped by 4 bases and J by 5 bases; unmatched bases: 11. The length of the CDR3 is 15 residues. CDR3 nucleotide sequence: TGTGCCAGCTCACGACCGGGACTACTTAGAGACGAGCAGTACTTC. The encoded protein is CASSRPGLLRDEQYF.

DNA for the CDR3: TGTGCCAGCAGCGTAGGGGCAGGGGGCCGGGCTGAAGCTTTCTTT. The encoded protein is CASSVGAGGRAEAFF. The V and J genes are TRBV9 and TRBJ1-1; 8 nucleotides match TRBD1. The germline V gene has CDR1 SGDLS and CDR2 YYNGEE. J gave up 6 bases and V 0 bases, and 7 bases lay outside the gene matches. There are 15 residues in the CDR3.

In this sample, this clone turned up a few times. The chain carries TRBV27 and TRBJ1-4; 8 nucleotides align to TRBD1. CDR3 length: 16 amino acids. The germline gives CDR1 MNHEY, CDR2 SMNVEV (reference sequence). V gave up 4 bases and J gave up 4 bases; unmatched junction bases: 8. CDR3 DNA sequence: TGTGCCAGCAGTTCAACCCCGGACAGGGTTAATGAAAAACTGTTTTTT. It translates to CASSSTPDRVNEKLFF.

This clone was observed a handful of times. J is TRBJ2-7 and V is TRBV5-4; possibly TRBD2 for D (5 bases). V was trimmed by 0 bases and J by 6 bases, leaving 13 bases between them. Germline CDR1 reads SGHNT; CDR2 reads YYREEE (reference sequence). The CDR3 length is 14 residues. Written as DNA, the CDR3 is TGTGCCAGCAGCTTGGTTGGCGGGCGCGGCGAGCAGTACTTC. Amino acid sequence: CASSLVGGRGEQYF. The full variable domain, completed using reference TRBV5-4 and TRBJ2-7, is ETGVTQSPTHLIKTRGQQVTLRCSSQSGHNTVSWYQQALGQGPQFIFQYYREEENGRGNFPPRFSGLQFPNYSSELNVNALELDDSALYLCASSLVGGRGEQYFGPGTRLTVT.

This chain uses TRBV6-1 with TRBJ2-7, with TRBD1 matching 8 bases. The germline V gene encodes CDR1 MNHNS and CDR2 SASEGT. The V and J ends lost 6 bases and 7 bases, in that order; junction bases with no gene match: 11. CDR3 length: 14 residues. The CDR3 DNA reads TGTGCCAGCAGAAGGGGACAGGAGTCTGAAGAGCAGTACTTC. Protein sequence: CASRRGQESEEQYF.

The genes are TRBV4-2 and TRBJ1-2; no reliable D call. Trimming stripped 4 bases from V and 5 bases from J, with 14 bases between. The length of the CDR3 is 14 residues. Germline values: CDR1 LGHNA, CDR2 YNFKEQ. This chain's CDR3 is CASSRPGQQYGYTF. Written as DNA, the CDR3 is TGTGCCAGCAGCCGACCTGGGCAGCAGTATGGCTACACCTTC.

This clone was found a few times. The J gene is TRBJ2-1, the V gene TRBV9, with D possibly being TRBD2 (6 bases). The V gene lost 1 base and the J gene lost 0 bases, with 11 bases spanning the gap. Germline V gives CDR1 SGDLS, CDR2 YYNGEE. The CDR3 contains 16 residues. In nucleotides, the CDR3 is TGTGCCAGCAGCGTACTAGCGTATAGCTCCTACAATGAGCAGTTCTTC. As protein: CASSVLAYSSYNEQFF.

This clone appeared a few times. The chain has TRBV11-1 and TRBJ2-7, with 8 bases that match TRBD1. V gave up 5 bases and J gave up 2 bases; unmatched junction bases: 5. The CDR3 is 14 amino acids. Germline V CDR1 and CDR2: SGHAT, FQDESV (reference sequence). DNA of the CDR3: TGTGCCAGCAGCCCCGGGACAGGCCCCTACGAGCAGTACTTC. The encoded protein is CASSPGTGPYEQYF.

V is TRBV7-3 and J is TRBJ1-1; possibly TRBD1 for D (5 bases). The CDR3 loop spans 12 amino acids. Trimming cost V 8 bases and J 5 bases, with 12 bases left between them. Per germline, CDR1 SGHTA and CDR2 FQGTGA. CDR3 amino acids: CASGGFDTEAFF. CDR3 nucleotide sequence: TGTGCCAGCGGGGGGTTTGATACTGAAGCTTTCTTT.

V usage is TRBV4-3 and J usage is TRBJ2-3; TRBD2 aligns across 8 bases. Trimming at V came to 0 bases and at J to 4 bases, leaving 12 bases not matched to a gene. The CDR3 sequence is 18 residues long. Germline CDR1 reads LGHNA; CDR2 reads YSLEER. CDR3 DNA sequence: TGCGCCAGCAGCCAAGATCCGTCCCGGGGGGGCCGGGCAGATACGCAGTATTTT. Its translation: CASSQDPSRGGRADTQYF.

CDR3 nucleotides: TGTGCCAGCAGCCCCCCCGGCCCGACTAGCGGGAGGAACTACAATGAGCAGTTCTTC. Its translation: CASSPPGPTSGRNYNEQFF. The rearrangement joins TRBV7-2 to TRBJ2-1; 13 bases fit TRBD2. Per the germline V gene, CDR1 is SGHTA and CDR2 is FQGNSA. V trimming: 5 bases; J trimming: 3 bases; junction bases outside the gene matches: 13. The CDR3 is made up of 19 amino acids.

This clone has only one observation. The chain couples TRBV19 to TRBJ1-4; D might be TRBD1 (6 bases). The CDR3 totals 16 residues. Trimming removed 5 bases from V and 0 bases from J, with 13 bases in between. Germline lookup yields CDR1 LNHDA and CDR2 SQIVND (reference sequence). The CDR3 loop is CASSRPGGPTNEKLFF. The CDR3 DNA follows: TGTGCCAGTAGTCGGCCGGGGGGGCCAACTAATGAAAAACTGTTTTTT.

This sequence joins TRBV7-2 and TRBJ2-1, with 13 bases that match TRBD2. Germline-derived CDR1 and CDR2 are SGHTA and FQGNSA. The CDR3 length is 15 residues. V lost 5 bases and J lost 5; bases outside the gene matches: 3. This CDR3 reads CASSRTSGSDNEQFF. The CDR3 DNA is TGTGCCAGCAGCAGGACTAGCGGGAGTGACAATGAGCAGTTCTTC.

The chain combines TRBV7-2 with TRBJ1-5, with TRBD1 as a possible D gene (5 bases). The CDR3 totals 14 residues. Germline lookup yields CDR1 SGHTA and CDR2 FQGNSA. Trimming took off 5 bases at V and 0 bases at J, with 8 bases between the two ends. CDR3 bases: TGTGCCAGCAGCGTACAGGATAGCAATCAGCCCCAGCATTTT. This sequence encodes CASSVQDSNQPQHF.

The J gene is TRBJ2-5, the V gene TRBV9, with D perhaps matching TRBD2 (7 bases). With 4 bases removed from V and 5 bases from J, the gap between germline ends came to 18 bases. This CDR3 spans 15 amino acids. CDR1 and CDR2 (germline): SGDLS, YYNGEE. This CDR3 reads CASSLGGRREETQYF. The CDR3 DNA reads as TGTGCCAGCAGCCTTGGGGGGCGGCGGGAGGAGACCCAGTACTTC.

This clone showed up many times. This sequence joins TRBV5-1 and TRBJ1-2, with a possible D match to TRBD1 (6 bases). Trimming removed 0 bases from V and 4 bases from J, with 10 bases in between. Germline V gene sequence: CDR1 SGHRS, CDR2 YFSETQ. This CDR3 contains 14 residues. CDR3 residues: CASSLDTGPYGYTF. CDR3 nucleotides: TGCGCCAGCAGCTTGGATACAGGGCCCTATGGCTACACCTTC.

The chain recombines TRBV6-5 with TRBJ2-5; D gene uncertain. Germline lookup yields CDR1 MNHEY and CDR2 SVGAGI. The V end was cut by 5 bases, the J end by 5 bases, with 12 bases between. The CDR3 covers 13 residues. DNA for the CDR3: TGTGCCAGCAGTCTCGCTAGAAGGGAGACCCAGTACTTC. This codes for CASSLARRETQYF.

The chain couples TRBV19 to TRBJ1-2; tentatively, D is TRBD1 (6 bases). Trimming left V 3 bases short and J 4 bases short, with 15 bases between. This CDR3 region has 15 residues. CDR1 and CDR2 from the germline V gene are LNHDA and SQIVND (reference sequence). The CDR3 region is CASSISGQLPYGYTF. The CDR3 coding sequence is TGTGCCAGTAGTATCTCAGGACAGCTTCCCTATGGCTACACCTTC.

The CDR3 DNA reads as TGTGCCAGCAGCGTAGGTTCCGGGACAGGGTACTCTGGGGCCAACGTCCTGACTTTC. Amino acid sequence: CASSVGSGTGYSGANVLTF. The chain joins TRBV9 to TRBJ2-6; 9 bases agree with TRBD1. The CDR3 has 19 residues. The germline gives CDR1 SGDLS, CDR2 YYNGEE. Unmatched junction bases numbered 7, after V lost 0 bases and J lost 0 bases.

The chain recombines TRBV29-1 with TRBJ2-1; 11 bases are a match to TRBD2. The CDR3 loop spans 13 amino acids. J gave up 7 bases and V 8 bases, and 7 bases lay outside the gene matches. Germline V lookup: CDR1 SQVTM, CDR2 ANQGSEA. The CDR3 coding sequence is TGCAGCTATGTAGCGGGAGGGCCTAATGAGCAGTTCTTC. It encodes CSYVAGGPNEQFF.

This chain links TRBV5-1 with TRBJ2-2, with 12 nucleotides matching TRBD2. Germline-derived CDR1 and CDR2 are SGHRS and YFSETQ. The V gene end was trimmed by 3 bases and the J gene end by 0 bases; junction bases not matched to a gene: 9. The CDR3 contains 19 residues. CDR3 DNA sequence: TGCGCCAGCAGCTCCCTACTAGCGGGGGGACCTACGAACACCGGGGAGCTGTTTTTT. Translation gives CASSSLLAGGPTNTGELFF.

About this clone itself: Different DNA sequences within this sample yield the same CDR3. The CDR3 nucleotides are TGTGCCAGCAGCTCGGGGGGGTCCTACGAGCAGTACTTC. Encoded protein: CASSSGGSYEQYF. The chain recombines TRBV7-9 with TRBJ2-7; 8 bases line up with TRBD2. CDR3 length equals 13 residues. Germline V CDR1 and CDR2: SEHNR, FQNEAQ (reference sequence). Trimming cost V 4 bases and J 1 base; bases outside gene matches: 0.

The J gene is TRBJ2-7, the V gene TRBV28, with 8 positions matching TRBD2. The CDR3 contains 14 residues. Per the germline V gene, CDR1 is MDHEN and CDR2 is SYDVKM. Trimming at V came to 2 bases and at J to 2 bases, leaving 2 bases not matched to a gene. The CDR3 sequence is CASSLAGGPYEQYF. The CDR3 nucleotides are TGTGCCAGCAGTTTAGCGGGGGGCCCCTACGAGCAGTACTTC.

The genes are TRBV5-6 and TRBJ2-1; possibly TRBD2 for D (5 bases). CDR3 size: 15 residues. V lost 2 bases and J lost 1, with 10 bases in between. Germline V CDR1 and CDR2: SGHDT, YYEEEE. CDR3 bases: TGTGCCAGCAGCTTAAGCGGTCTTTCCTACAATGAGCAGTTCTTC. Its translation is CASSLSGLSYNEQFF.

V is TRBV29-1 and J is TRBJ1-4; 9 bases fit TRBD1. Trimming cost V 1 base and J 6 bases; bases outside gene matches: 0. From germline, CDR1 is SQVTM and CDR2 ANQGSEA. This CDR3 is built from 13 residues. Written as DNA, the CDR3 is TGCAGCGTTGAAGGGACAGGGGATGAAAAACTGTTTTTT. Translation gives CSVEGTGDEKLFF.